This passage covers 24 T cell receptor beta chains from one sample sequenced in a study of regulatory T cells in long-lasting Graves disease (dated by TCRdb to the early 2020s). What this sample's time point label stands for: newly diagnosed GD, antithyroid drugs for less than 3 months. RNA was extracted from PBMCs in TRIzol for both TCR sequencing and RNA sequencing. Libraries were constructed by multiplex PCR. Sequenced on an Illumina HiSeq 4000. iRepertoire HTBI primers and Arm-PCR amplification of CDR3 regions were used to construct TCR beta libraries. Using fastp trimming at Q25 and MiXCR clonotype assembly, TCRdb reanalyzed the public sequencing data and kept in-frame beta chains. Rows matching on CDR3 protein sequence are summarized as one entry with the most common DNA and genes. Within this sample are 550,000 or so distinct CDR3 sequences, with more than 10% of them counted one time only. The leading ten clones occupy approximately 9.6% of the sample.

This sample was shared with a second study, whose subject was T cells in Graves' hyperthyroidism and ophthalmopathy.

Specimen: peripheral blood mononuclear cells (PBMCs), collected at new diagnosis, from a patient treated with antithyroid drugs. These TCRs come from a woman aged 30 to 39 with Graves disease. Donor details come from another sample of the same person, matched by shared clones.

This clonotype was picked up a small number of times. A single base separates this from a much larger clone, so it may be a read error. The chain recombines TRBV19 with TRBJ1-1; D uncertain. This CDR3 region has 16 residues. Germline V lookup: CDR1 LNHDA, CDR2 SQIVND (reference sequence). Trimming stripped 4 bases from V and 4 bases from J, with 19 bases between. The DNA of the CDR3 is TGTGCCAGTAGTACCCCTAGGAATCTCATGAGCACTGAAGCTTTCTTT. Translated, it gives CASSTPRNLMSTEAFF.

There are many counts of this clonotype. This rearrangement joins TRBV5-1 to TRBJ1-4; 9 nucleotides line up with TRBD1. This CDR3 is built from 16 residues. Germline V gene data show CDR1 as SGHRS and CDR2 as YFSETQ. V shed 4 bases and J 8 bases; nucleotides not matched to a gene: 12. The CDR3 DNA is TGCGCCAGCAGCCTAGAACCGGGACAGGGTTACGAAAAACTGTTTTTT. Protein: CASSLEPGQGYEKLFF.

This clonotype has at least ten counts. The chain carries TRBV2 and TRBJ1-1, with a possible D match to TRBD1 (5 bases). Germline V gene sequence: CDR1 SNHLY, CDR2 FYNNEI. V shed 4 bases and J shed 3 bases, with 12 bases lying between them. The length of the CDR3 is 14 residues. CDR3 sequence (DNA): TGTGCCAGCAGTGGTAGGGGCTGGGACACTGAAGCTTTCTTT. Amino acids: CASSGRGWDTEAFF.

In this sample, this clonotype turned up a few times. The J gene is TRBJ2-2, the V gene TRBV4-1; TRBD1 agrees at 7 bases. Germline V gene sequence: CDR1 MGHRA, CDR2 YSYEKL. Trimming cost V 1 base and J 6 bases; bases outside gene matches: 5. The CDR3 is 15 residues long. The CDR3 DNA is TGCGCCAGCAGCCAAGGGGACAGTCAAGCCGGGGAGCTGTTTTTT. This sequence encodes CASSQGDSQAGELFF.

Ten or more counts support this clonotype. The genes are TRBV10-3 and TRBJ1-3; TRBD1 is a possible D gene (5 bases). Germline loops: CDR1 ENHRY, CDR2 SYGVKD. V lost 0 bases and J lost 0, with 15 bases in between. The length of the CDR3 is 18 residues. The CDR3 loop reads CAISESWDPSISGNTIYF. CDR3 sequence (DNA): TGTGCCATCAGTGAGTCTTGGGACCCATCAATCTCTGGAAACACCATATATTTT.

This clonotype appeared many times. The V and J genes are TRBV18 and TRBJ1-1; weak D call: TRBD1 (6 bases). The germline gives CDR1 KGHSH, CDR2 LQKENI. V was pared by 8 bases and J by 0 bases, with 16 bases between. CDR3 length: 15 residues. The CDR3 loop is CASSPGQGMNTEAFF. As DNA, the CDR3 is TGTGCCAGCAGCCCGGGGCAGGGGATGAACACTGAAGCTTTCTTT.

This clonotype has more than one count but fewer than ten. The chain links TRBV4-3 to TRBJ2-4, with 8 bases lining up with TRBD2. CDR1 and CDR2 from the germline V gene are LGHNA and YSLEER. Trimming cost V 1 base and J 6 bases; bases outside gene matches: 5. This CDR3 spans 15 amino acids. This CDR3 reads CASSQVTSGRNIQYF. DNA of the CDR3: TGCGCCAGCAGCCAAGTAACCAGCGGGAGAAACATTCAGTACTTC.

The chain joins TRBV5-1 to TRBJ2-5; no clear D. This CDR3 contains 11 residues. Trimming pared 10 bases from V and 4 bases from J, leaving 11 bases between. The germline V gene encodes CDR1 SGHRS and CDR2 YFSETQ. CDR3 in amino acids: CARPLVETQYF. In DNA, the CDR3 is TGCGCCCGACCCCTGGTAGAGACCCAGTACTTC.

This clonotype was picked up many times. This sequence joins TRBV15 and TRBJ2-1; 8 nucleotides agree with TRBD2. The junction had 14 bases not matched to a gene; V was cut back by 1 base and J by 6 bases. The germline V gene encodes CDR1 LNHNV and CDR2 YYDKDF (reference sequence). The CDR3 runs to 18 residues. In DNA, the CDR3 is TGTGCCACCAGCAGAGGAGCGGGAGTTTCCAGGAGTTCCAATGAGCAGTTCTTC. Its protein product is CATSRGAGVSRSSNEQFF. Based on the CDR3 plus reference TRBV15 and TRBJ2-1, the full variable domain is DAMVIQNPRYQVTQFGKPVTLSCSQTLNHNVMYWYQQKSSQAPKLLFHYYDKDFNNEADTPDNFQSRRPNTSFCFLDIRSPGLGDTAMYLCATSRGAGVSRSSNEQFFGPGTRLTVL.

About this clonotype: A single base separates this from a much larger clone, so it may be a read error. This chain connects TRBV6-1 to TRBJ1-2; possible D gene TRBD1, 5 bases. The CDR3 sequence is 14 residues long. Germline lookup yields CDR1 MNHNS and CDR2 SASEGT. The CDR3, as DNA: TGTGCCAGCAGTGGGGGGTTTGACAGCTATGGCTACATCTTC. This gives the protein CASSGGFDSYGYIF.

This clonotype was detected a few times. V and J are TRBV28 and TRBJ1-2; maybe TRBD1 (5 bases). Trimming stripped 3 bases from V and 2 bases from J, with 13 bases between. The CDR3 length is 15 residues. From germline, CDR1 is MDHEN and CDR2 SYDVKM. CDR3 amino acids: CASSLQTGANYGYTF. In nucleotides, the CDR3 is TGTGCCAGCAGTTTGCAAACAGGTGCAAACTATGGCTACACCTTC.

This clonotype was counted at least ten times. The CDR3 spells CASSTSSQETQYF. DNA for the CDR3: TGTGCCAGCAGTACGTCCAGCCAAGAGACCCAGTACTTC. The rearrangement links TRBV2 to TRBJ2-5; D gene uncertain. The CDR3 runs to 13 residues. Germline V CDR1 and CDR2: SNHLY, FYNNEI. Trimming left V 5 bases short and J 1 base short, with 8 bases between.

The V call is TRBV19, the J call TRBJ2-3; 7 bases fit TRBD1. This CDR3 region has 15 residues. J gave up 5 bases and V 4 bases, and 9 bases lay outside the gene matches. Germline loops: CDR1 LNHDA, CDR2 SQIVND (reference sequence). Here the CDR3 DNA reads TGTGCCAGTAGTACCCCAGGGGGTGGCCAAGATACGCAGTATTTT. Residues: CASSTPGGGQDTQYF.

The rearrangement joins TRBV11-1 to TRBJ2-7, with 7 bases aligning to TRBD2. Germline V gene lookup returns CDR1 SGHAT and CDR2 FQDESV (reference sequence). Trimming cost V 4 bases and J 2 bases; bases outside gene matches: 11. This CDR3 region has 16 residues. The CDR3 region has the DNA TGTGCCAGCAGCTGGCCCATGGGAGGGGCGGCCTACGAGCAGTACTTC. It codes for CASSWPMGGAAYEQYF. The whole variable domain, filled in from reference TRBV11-1 and TRBJ2-7, reads EAEVAQSPRYKITEKSQAVAFWCDPISGHATLYWYRQILGQGPELLVQFQDESVVDDSQLPKDRFSAERLKGVDSTLKIQPAELGDSAMYLCASSWPMGGAAYEQYFGPGTRLTVT.

The rearrangement joins TRBV28 to TRBJ2-7, with 11 bases that match TRBD2. The V segment lost 2 bases and the J segment 5 bases; nucleotides outside the gene matches: 8. The CDR3 runs to 16 residues. Germline V lookup: CDR1 MDHEN, CDR2 SYDVKM. The CDR3 loop is CASSLSAPSGRNEQYF. DNA of the CDR3: TGTGCCAGCAGTTTAAGCGCCCCTAGCGGGAGGAACGAGCAGTACTTC.

This clonotype was found many times. The chain couples TRBV20-1 to TRBJ2-1; 8 bases are a match to TRBD2. The CDR3 extends over 17 amino acids. The V and J ends lost 0 bases and 10 bases, in that order; junction bases with no gene match: 17. Germline V gene sequence: CDR1 DFQATT, CDR2 SNEGSKA (reference sequence). In nucleotides, the CDR3 is TGCAGTGCTAGAGATCGCGGGGGGCTTAGCGGGCAGAGGGAGCAGTTCTTC. Protein: CSARDRGGLSGQREQFF.

This clonotype has only a few counts. The chain employs TRBV20-1 and TRBJ2-7, with 10 bases aligning to TRBD2. The V and J ends lost 6 bases and 3 bases, in that order; junction bases with no gene match: 5. Germline CDR1 reads DFQATT; CDR2 reads SNEGSKA (reference sequence). The CDR3 is made up of 13 amino acids. The CDR3 is CSAGTSAFYEQYF. CDR3 bases: TGCAGTGCCGGGACTAGCGCCTTCTACGAGCAGTACTTC.

This clonotype was counted ten times or more. The rearrangement links TRBV12-3 or TRBV12-4 to TRBJ2-2; 8 bases agree with TRBD2. This CDR3 is built from 15 residues. V dropped 5 bases and J dropped 4; count of bases not matched to a gene: 6. CDR3 sequence: CASSKAGAGTGELFF. In nucleotides, the CDR3 is TGTGCCAGCAGTAAAGCGGGAGCGGGCACCGGGGAGCTGTTTTTT.

The CDR3 DNA follows: TGTGCCAGCAGCTTGATCCCTCTTCCCTATGGCTACACCTTC. This codes for CASSLIPLPYGYTF. The chain joins TRBV5-5 to TRBJ1-2; D unclear. Germline V gives CDR1 SGHKS, CDR2 YYEKEE (reference sequence). The germline V and J ends were trimmed by 1 base and 4 bases, with 11 bases remaining between them. The CDR3 has 14 amino acids.

This clonotype has ten or more counts. This rearrangement joins TRBV20-1 to TRBJ2-1; 9 nucleotides line up with TRBD2. V dropped 1 base and J dropped 3; count of bases not matched to a gene: 7. The CDR3 has 16 amino acids. Germline lookup yields CDR1 DFQATT and CDR2 SNEGSKA (reference sequence). The CDR3 nucleotides read TGCAGTGCTAGAGCGGTAGCGGGAGAAGACTACAATGAGCAGTTCTTC. Translated: CSARAVAGEDYNEQFF.

This clonotype appeared many times. CDR3: CSARKRVWYNEQFF. In nucleotides, the CDR3 is TGCAGTGCTAGGAAGCGGGTGTGGTACAATGAGCAGTTCTTC. V is TRBV20-1 and J is TRBJ2-1; TRBD2 is a possible D gene (6 bases). CDR3 length: 14 residues. Trimming took 3 bases from V and 4 from J, leaving 13 bases between them. Per germline, CDR1 DFQATT and CDR2 SNEGSKA (reference sequence).

This CDR3 is CASSLGMGEGAYNEQFF. CDR3 sequence (DNA): TGTGCCAGCAGCTTAGGTATGGGAGAGGGCGCCTACAATGAGCAGTTCTTC. The gene calls are TRBV7-9 and TRBJ2-1; D is possibly TRBD2 (5 bases). Germline values: CDR1 SEHNR, CDR2 FQNEAQ (reference sequence). Trimming cost V 1 base and J 2 bases, with 15 bases left between them. This CDR3 contains 17 residues.

In the case of this clonotype: An end of the junction does not agree with germline; a read error may underlie this. The rearrangement uses TRBV7-3 and TRBJ2-1, with 7 bases aligning to TRBD2. CDR1 and CDR2 from the germline V gene are SGHTA and FQGTGA. The CDR3 loop spans 14 amino acids. The CDR3 DNA reads TGTGCCAGCAGCCTAACGGCGGGAGTTCGGGAGCAGTTCTTC. It encodes CASSLTAGVREQFF.

This chain uses TRBV28 with TRBJ2-1; D is ambiguous. This CDR3 contains 17 residues. Trimming stripped 7 bases from V and 2 bases from J, with 21 bases between. Germline V gives CDR1 MDHEN, CDR2 SYDVKM. The CDR3 nucleotides are TGTGCCAGCACCAATGCCCTGGCCGCGAGGACCTACAATGAGCAGTTCTTC. Protein sequence: CASTNALAARTYNEQFF.